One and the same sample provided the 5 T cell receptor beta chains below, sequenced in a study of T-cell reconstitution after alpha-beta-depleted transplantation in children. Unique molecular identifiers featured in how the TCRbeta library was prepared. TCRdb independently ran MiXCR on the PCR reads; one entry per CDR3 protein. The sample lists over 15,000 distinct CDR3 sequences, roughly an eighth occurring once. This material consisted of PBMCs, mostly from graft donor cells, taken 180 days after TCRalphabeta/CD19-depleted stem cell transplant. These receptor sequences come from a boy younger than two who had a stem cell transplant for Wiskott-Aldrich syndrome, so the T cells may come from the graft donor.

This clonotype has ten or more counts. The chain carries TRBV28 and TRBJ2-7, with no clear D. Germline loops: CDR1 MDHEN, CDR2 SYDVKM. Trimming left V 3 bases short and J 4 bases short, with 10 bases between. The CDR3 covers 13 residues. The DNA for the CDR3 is TGTGCCAGCAGTTTTTGGGGAAAATACGAGCAGTACTTC. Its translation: CASSFWGKYEQYF.

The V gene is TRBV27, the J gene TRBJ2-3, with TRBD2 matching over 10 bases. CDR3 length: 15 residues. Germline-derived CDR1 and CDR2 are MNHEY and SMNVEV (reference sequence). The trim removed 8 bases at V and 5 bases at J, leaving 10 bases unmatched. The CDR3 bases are TGTGCCAGCGGCCAGGCTAGCGGGAGCTTAGATACGCAGTATTTT. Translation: CASGQASGSLDTQYF.

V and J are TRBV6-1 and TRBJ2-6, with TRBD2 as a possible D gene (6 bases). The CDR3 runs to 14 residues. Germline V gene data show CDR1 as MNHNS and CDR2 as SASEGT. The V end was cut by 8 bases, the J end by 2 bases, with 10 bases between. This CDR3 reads CASPGEAGANVLTF. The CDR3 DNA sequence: TGTGCCAGCCCGGGGGAGGCTGGGGCCAACGTCCTGACTTTC.

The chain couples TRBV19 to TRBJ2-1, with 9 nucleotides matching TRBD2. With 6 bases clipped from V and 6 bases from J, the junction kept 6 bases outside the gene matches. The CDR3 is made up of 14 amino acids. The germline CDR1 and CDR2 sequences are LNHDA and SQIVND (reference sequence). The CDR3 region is CASSVLAGSNEQFF. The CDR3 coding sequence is TGTGCCAGTAGCGTACTAGCGGGTAGCAATGAGCAGTTCTTC.

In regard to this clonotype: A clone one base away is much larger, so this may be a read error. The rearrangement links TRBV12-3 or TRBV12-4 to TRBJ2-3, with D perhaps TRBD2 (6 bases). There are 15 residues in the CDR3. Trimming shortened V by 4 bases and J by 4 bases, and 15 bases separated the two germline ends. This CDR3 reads CASSSTGLGADTQYF. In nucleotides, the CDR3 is TGTGCCAGCAGTTCCACGGGACTGGGGGCAGATACGCAGTATTTT.